This entry concerns a single T cell receptor beta chain. Assay used: immunoSEQ multiplex PCR; TCRdb lists only in-frame clones, some missing. The sample lists 55,000 to 90,000 clones, 84% occurring once. This specimen comes from a study of control samples from healthy donors and cancer patients. CDR1 is KGHDR, CDR2 SFDVKD, per germline. Trimming left V 4 bases short and J 4 bases short, with 15 bases between. The length of the CDR3 is 15 residues. Sequences were obtained from blood. The receptor was derived from a man aged 50-59 years in good health. J is TRBJ2-5 and V is TRBV24-1, with D tentatively TRBD1 (6 bases). The CDR3 DNA follows: TGTGCCACCAGTGACCACAGGGTGATGGGAGAGACCCAGTACTTC. The encoded protein is CATSDHRVMGETQYF.